This TCR beta chain was sequenced during a study of blood T cell repertoires in COVID-19. About the study: The United States, Italy and Spain provided the acute and convalescent COVID-19 samples.

This clone came up a few times. Allocation to cohorts depended on clinical history reported by the participants. A case of COVID-19 had been met by exposed participants within 2 weeks before study entry. Germline V CDR1 and CDR2: MDHEN, SYDVKM. CDR3 length: 14 residues. V gave up 4 bases and J gave up 0 bases, with 9 bases separating them. Assay: immunoSEQ multiplex PCR; the TCRdb copy retains only in-frame clones and omits some. The sample carries 250,000 to 400,000 clones, around 85% recorded once. This chain connects TRBV28 to TRBJ1-2; D remains unclear. Sequenced: PBMCs or T cells enriched from blood (not recorded which). The clonotype comes from a woman in her 30s who had been exposed to COVID-19. CDR3 DNA sequence: TGTGCCAGCAGTTATGCGGGAGCTAACTATGGCTACACCTTC. Its translation: CASSYAGANYGYTF.